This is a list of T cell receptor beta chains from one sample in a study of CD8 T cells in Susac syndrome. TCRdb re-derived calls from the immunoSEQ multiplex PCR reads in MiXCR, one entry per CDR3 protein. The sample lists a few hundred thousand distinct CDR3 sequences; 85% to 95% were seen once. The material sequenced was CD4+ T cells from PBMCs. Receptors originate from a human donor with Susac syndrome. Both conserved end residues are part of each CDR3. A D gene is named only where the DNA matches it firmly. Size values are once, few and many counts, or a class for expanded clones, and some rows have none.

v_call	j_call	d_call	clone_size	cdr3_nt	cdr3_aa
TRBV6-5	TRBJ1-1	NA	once	TGTGCCATCCAAGGGACGAACACTGAAGCTTTCTTT	CAIQGTNTEAFF
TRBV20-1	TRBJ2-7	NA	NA	TGCAGTGCTAGAGAAACGAGTGGCAGGGCGGGAGAGCAGTACTTC	CSARETSGRAGEQYF
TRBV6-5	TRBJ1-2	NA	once	TGTGCCAGCAGTTACAGGGCAGGGGACTATGGCTACACCTTC	CASSYRAGDYGYTF
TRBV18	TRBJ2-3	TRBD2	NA	TGTGCCAGCTCCCTAGGACTAGCGAACACAGATACGCAGTATTTT	CASSLGLANTDTQYF
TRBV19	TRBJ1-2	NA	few	TGTGCCAGTAGTACCCTCCGGGGCTACACCTTC	CASSTLRGYTF
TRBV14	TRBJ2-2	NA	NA	TGTGCCAGCAGCCAAGAGCTCTCACTACCGGGGACCGGGGAGCTGTTTTTT	CASSQELSLPGTGELFF
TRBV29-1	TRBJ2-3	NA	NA	TGCAGCGTTGAAGATTGGGGGGCGCAGTATTTT	CSVEDWGAQYF
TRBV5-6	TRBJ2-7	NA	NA	TGTGCCAGCAGCCCTAAGTCTAAAAGCTCCTACGAGCAGTACTTC	CASSPKSKSSYEQYF
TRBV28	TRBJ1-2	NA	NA	TGTGCCAGCAGTTCATCGGGGACCTATGGCTACACCTTC	CASSSSGTYGYTF
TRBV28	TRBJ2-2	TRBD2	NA	TGTGCCACCCAAGGCGGGGGACCCAACACCGGGGAGCTGTTTTTT	CATQGGGPNTGELFF
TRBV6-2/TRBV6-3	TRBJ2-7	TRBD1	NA	TGTGCCAGCAGTAACCAGGGGGCCTCCTACGAGCAGTACTTC	CASSNQGASYEQYF
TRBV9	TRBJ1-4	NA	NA	TGTGCCAGCAGCTCGACAGTGAATGAAAAACTGTTTTTT	CASSSTVNEKLFF
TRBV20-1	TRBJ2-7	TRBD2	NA	TGCAGTGCTAGAGATCTCACGGCGGGGGGACCCCACTACGAGCAGTACTTC	CSARDLTAGGPHYEQYF
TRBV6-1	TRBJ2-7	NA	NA	TGTGCCAGCACCGGGGGATGGAGCGGTTACGAGCAGTACTTC	CASTGGWSGYEQYF
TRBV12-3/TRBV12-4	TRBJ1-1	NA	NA	TGTGCCAGCAGTGAAGTGGGAAGGAACACTGAAGCTTTCTTT	CASSEVGRNTEAFF
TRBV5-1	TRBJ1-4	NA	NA	TGCGCCAGCAGCCTGGATCCGGAGGGGGAACTGTTTTTT	CASSLDPEGELFF
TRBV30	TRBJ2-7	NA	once	TGTGCCTTCACACATAGCTCCTACGAGCAGTACTTC	CAFTHSSYEQYF
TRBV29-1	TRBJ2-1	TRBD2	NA	TGCAGCGTCGAGCCTTCAGCGGGGGGCGCCAATGAGCAGTTCTTC	CSVEPSAGGANEQFF
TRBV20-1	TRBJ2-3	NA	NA	TGCAGTGGGGCAACCACAGATACGCAGTATTTT	CSGATTDTQYF
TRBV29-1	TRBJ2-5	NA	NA	TGCAGCGGGGTGAAGGAGACCCAGTACTTC	CSGVKETQYF
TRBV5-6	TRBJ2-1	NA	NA	TGTGCCAGCAGCTTGGGTTTGGGGGCCGGCGCCAATGAGCAGTTCTTC	CASSLGLGAGANEQFF
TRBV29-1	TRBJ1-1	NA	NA	TGCAGCGTTGAAGATATCAGGAAGAGTACTGAAGCTTTCTTT	CSVEDIRKSTEAFF
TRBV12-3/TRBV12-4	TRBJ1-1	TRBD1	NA	TGTGCCAGCAGTTTAAATTTGGACAGGGGGTTTTGGAAAACTGAAGCTTTCTTT	CASSLNLDRGFWKTEAFF
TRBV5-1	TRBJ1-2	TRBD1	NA	TGCGCCAGCAGCTTGACAGGGGAGAATGGCTACACCTTC	CASSLTGENGYTF
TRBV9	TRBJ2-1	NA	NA	TGTGCCAGCAGCGTAGATTCCCGGGGGCCTGAGCAGTTCTTC	CASSVDSRGPEQFF
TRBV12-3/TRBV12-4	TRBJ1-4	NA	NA	TGTGCCAGCAGTTTAGGAACAACTAATGAAAAACTGTTTTTT	CASSLGTTNEKLFF
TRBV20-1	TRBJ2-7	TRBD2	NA	TGCAGTGCTAGGTCGCTAGCGGGGGGCACGTCCTACGAGCAGTACTTC	CSARSLAGGTSYEQYF
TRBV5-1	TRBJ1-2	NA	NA	TGCGCCAGCAGCCCACAGGACCACTATGGCTACACCTTC	CASSPQDHYGYTF
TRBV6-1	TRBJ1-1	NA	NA	TGTGCCAGCAGTGGTGGGTTGACGGTGAACACTGAAGCTTTCTTT	CASSGGLTVNTEAFF
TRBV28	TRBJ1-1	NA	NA	TGTGCCAGTGTCCAAGGGGCAGTGAACACTGAAGCTTTCTTT	CASVQGAVNTEAFF
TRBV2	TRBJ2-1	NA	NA	TGTGCCAGCAGTGAAGCCTCTTATAATGAGCAGTTCTTC	CASSEASYNEQFF
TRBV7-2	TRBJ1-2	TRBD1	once	TGTGCCAGCAGTATGGGACAGTTCTATGGCTACACCTTC	CASSMGQFYGYTF
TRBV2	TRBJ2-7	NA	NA	TGTGCCAGCACCCGACAGGACGAGCAGTACTTC	CASTRQDEQYF
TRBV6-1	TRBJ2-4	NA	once	TGTGCCAGCAGTGAGGCCTCGGCCAAAAACATTCAGTACTTC	CASSEASAKNIQYF
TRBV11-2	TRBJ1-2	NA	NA	TGTGCCAGCAGCTTAGATCCTATTTCTCGTGGCTACACCTTC	CASSLDPISRGYTF
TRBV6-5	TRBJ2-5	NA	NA	TGTGCCAGCAGTTCGATCCTGGCCTTAGAGACCCAGTACTTC	CASSSILALETQYF
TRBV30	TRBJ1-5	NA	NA	TGTGCCTGGAACAGGGTAATAGGTCAGCCCCAGCATTTT	CAWNRVIGQPQHF
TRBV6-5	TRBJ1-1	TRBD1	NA	TGTGCCAGCAGCACAGGGACAGGCCGTGAAGCTTTCTTT	CASSTGTGREAFF
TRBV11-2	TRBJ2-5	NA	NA	TGTGCCAGCAGCTTGGGGCCGGAGACCCAGTACTTC	CASSLGPETQYF
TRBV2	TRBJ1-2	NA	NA	TGTGCCAGCAGTGTATTGACAGATGGCGGCTACACCTTC	CASSVLTDGGYTF
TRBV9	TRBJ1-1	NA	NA	TGTGCCAGCAGCGTAGAGGACACTTCGAACACTGAAGCTTTCTTT	CASSVEDTSNTEAFF
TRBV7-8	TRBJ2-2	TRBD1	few	TGTGCCAGCAGCTCTCGGACAGGGACGAACACCGGGGAGCTGTTTTTT	CASSSRTGTNTGELFF
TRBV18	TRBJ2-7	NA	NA	TGTGCCAGCTCACCACCGTCGGCAGAGAGCTCCTACGAGCAGTACTTC	CASSPPSAESSYEQYF
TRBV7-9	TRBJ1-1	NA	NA	TGTGCCAGCAGCTTTGGACAACTGAACACTGAAGCTTTCTTT	CASSFGQLNTEAFF
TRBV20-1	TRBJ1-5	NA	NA	TGCAGTGTTATGAAACGACTGTCTGATCAGCCCCAGCATTTT	CSVMKRLSDQPQHF
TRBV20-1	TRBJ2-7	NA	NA	TGCAGTGCTCGTCGGGACCCGGACTCCTACGAGCAGTACTTC	CSARRDPDSYEQYF
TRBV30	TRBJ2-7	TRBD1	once	TGTGCCTGGAGTGTTGGGACAGAAATCTACGAGCAGTACTTC	CAWSVGTEIYEQYF
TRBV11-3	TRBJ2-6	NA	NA	TGTGCCAGCAGCTTAGTGAAGCCCTCTGGGGCCAACGTCCTGACTTTC	CASSLVKPSGANVLTF
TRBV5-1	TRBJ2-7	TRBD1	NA	TGCGCCAGCAGCTACGCTTCTTACAGGGGGAGCTCCTACGAGCAGTACTTC	CASSYASYRGSSYEQYF
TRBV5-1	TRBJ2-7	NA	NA	TGCGCCAGCAGCTGGGAACGGGTCTCCTACGAGCAGTACTTC	CASSWERVSYEQYF